Listed here is a single T cell receptor beta chain. These data originate in a study of blood T cell repertoires in COVID-19. Method: immunoSEQ multiplex PCR; TCRdb's copy keeps in-frame clones and lacks some. The sample consists of 110,000 or so clones, about nine tenths of them appearing once. The CDR3 sequence is 14 residues long. Germline CDR1 is LNHDA and CDR2 is SQIVND (reference sequence). Trimming left V 3 bases short and J 4 bases short, with 12 bases between. V is TRBV19 and J is TRBJ1-2, with D maybe TRBD1 (6 bases). The specimen was peripheral blood. The clonotype originates from a man aged 65 to 79 who had recovered from COVID-19. The CDR3 region is CASSIRQAIYGYTF. CDR3 coding DNA: TGTGCCAGTAGTATCCGACAGGCCATCTATGGCTACACCTTC.